A selection of T cell receptor beta chains follows, all from one sample in a study of T cell clonotyping in hematopoietic cell transplantation. Here immunoSEQ multiplex PCR was the method, and the copy in TCRdb shows in-frame clones only, minus some. The table shows 45,000 or so clones, with around 83% occurring only once. The sequences come from peripheral blood mononuclear cells, collected before stem cell transplant. The receptors shown here come from a man in his sixties with myelodysplastic syndrome. Some clones in this sample may be carry-over from other donors' samples. The conserved cysteine and the conserved F or W are not part of the CDR3 here. The D gene is left open where the match is weak. Where a row states a size, it is once, few, many or the class of an expanded clone; other rows omit it.

CDR3aa: ASRKDRAVEKLF
abundance: NA
j_gene: TRBJ1-4
v_gene: TRBV28
d_gene: TRBD1

CDR3aa: ASSPGQGWF
abundance: NA
j_gene: TRBJ2-1
v_gene: TRBV11-2
d_gene: TRBD1

CDR3aa: ASSFPGRYNSPLH
abundance: NA
j_gene: TRBJ1-6
v_gene: TRBV5-6
d_gene: NA

CDR3aa: ASSLLEGAAEAF
abundance: NA
j_gene: TRBJ1-1
v_gene: TRBV7-2
d_gene: TRBD1

CDR3aa: ASSYEGFSGAGQGQY
abundance: NA
j_gene: TRBJ2-3
v_gene: TRBV7-2
d_gene: TRBD2

CDR3aa: ASSWDRDNEQF
abundance: NA
j_gene: TRBJ2-1
v_gene: TRBV11-1
d_gene: TRBD1

CDR3aa: ASSQNTGVGYNEQF
abundance: NA
j_gene: TRBJ2-1
v_gene: TRBV4-3
d_gene: TRBD1

CDR3aa: ASRQGLAGGEQY
abundance: NA
j_gene: TRBJ2-7
v_gene: TRBV7-2
d_gene: TRBD2

CDR3aa: ASSPEVSYNSPLH
abundance: NA
j_gene: TRBJ1-6
v_gene: TRBV4-3
d_gene: NA

CDR3aa: AWSVLLTRQGDRGYT
abundance: few
j_gene: TRBJ1-2
v_gene: TRBV30
d_gene: TRBD1

CDR3aa: ASTRDRNSPLH
abundance: NA
j_gene: TRBJ1-6
v_gene: TRBV2
d_gene: TRBD1

CDR3aa: ASRGLDEQY
abundance: NA
j_gene: TRBJ2-7
v_gene: TRBV28
d_gene: NA

CDR3aa: ASSYNRAPYEQY
abundance: NA
j_gene: TRBJ2-7
v_gene: TRBV6-6
d_gene: NA

CDR3aa: ASSQEQGSPEAF
abundance: NA
j_gene: TRBJ1-1
v_gene: TRBV4-3
d_gene: NA

CDR3aa: ASSLAPTGTGAYEQY
abundance: NA
j_gene: TRBJ2-7
v_gene: TRBV7-6
d_gene: TRBD1

CDR3aa: ASSEPSYNEQF
abundance: NA
j_gene: TRBJ2-1
v_gene: TRBV2
d_gene: NA

CDR3aa: ASSPRVGGNRQPQH
abundance: few
j_gene: TRBJ1-5
v_gene: TRBV5-8
d_gene: NA

CDR3aa: ASSLETASSGANVLT
abundance: once
j_gene: TRBJ2-6
v_gene: TRBV5-1
d_gene: NA

CDR3aa: AIGRGGPNTDTQY
abundance: NA
j_gene: TRBJ2-3
v_gene: TRBV10-2
d_gene: TRBD2

CDR3aa: ASSQDSGQGFSQPQH
abundance: NA
j_gene: TRBJ1-5
v_gene: TRBV2
d_gene: TRBD1

CDR3aa: ASSDLAGGQETQY
abundance: NA
j_gene: TRBJ2-5
v_gene: TRBV10-1
d_gene: TRBD2

CDR3aa: SARQAYEQY
abundance: once
j_gene: TRBJ2-7
v_gene: TRBV20-1
d_gene: NA

CDR3aa: ASSEKEGANYGYT
abundance: few
j_gene: TRBJ1-2
v_gene: TRBV2
d_gene: NA

CDR3aa: ASSPRMNTEAF
abundance: NA
j_gene: TRBJ1-1
v_gene: TRBV6-5
d_gene: NA

CDR3aa: ASSSLGQRTDTQY
abundance: NA
j_gene: TRBJ2-3
v_gene: TRBV5-6
d_gene: TRBD1

CDR3aa: ASSGQGEESPLH
abundance: NA
j_gene: TRBJ1-6
v_gene: TRBV2
d_gene: NA

CDR3aa: ASSQQAGGRTVTYEQY
abundance: NA
j_gene: TRBJ2-7
v_gene: TRBV4-3
d_gene: TRBD2